This T cell receptor beta chain was retrieved from a study of blood T cell repertoires in COVID-19. Study-wide context: Spain, Italy and the United States supplied samples that represented acute and convalescent COVID-19. T cells, B-cell-depleted T cells, or PBMCs provided the cDNA or gDNA that served as material.

This clone was picked up a small number of times. In the original workflow: Using reference gene primer amplification, nucleated cell counts were estimated. Data came from immunoSEQ multiplex PCR; TCRdb stores just in-frame clones and leaves some out. That table supplies the V and J calls and clone size; D and trimming were determined from the DNA. The table shows 100,000 to 140,000 clones, with 88% occurring only once. Losses at the gene ends were 6 bases for V and 5 bases for J; bases not matched to a gene: 4. CDR1 is LNHDA, CDR2 SQIVND, per germline (reference sequence). The CDR3 has 14 residues. The sequenced sample was peripheral blood. The sequence was collected from a man aged 45-65 years with active or convalescent COVID-19. The rearrangement uses TRBV19 and TRBJ2-1; TRBD2 matches at 10 bases. CDR3 DNA sequence: TGTGCCAGTAGAAAGCGGGAGGGAAACAATGAGCAGTTCTTC. Translating it yields CASRKREGNNEQFF.